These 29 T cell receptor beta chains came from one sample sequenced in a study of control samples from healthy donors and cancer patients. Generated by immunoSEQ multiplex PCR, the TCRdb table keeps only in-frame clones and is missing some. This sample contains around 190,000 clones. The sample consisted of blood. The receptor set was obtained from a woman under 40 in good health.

CDR3 region: CASSLVAGAPGNTIYF. CDR3 DNA sequence: TGTGCCAGCAGCTTAGTTGCAGGTGCCCCTGGAAACACCATATATTTT. This chain links TRBV11-2 with TRBJ1-3; D remains unclear. Germline-derived CDR1 and CDR2 are SGHAT and FQNNGV. Deletions cut 1 base from V and 2 bases from J, with 12 bases between. This CDR3 has 16 amino acids.

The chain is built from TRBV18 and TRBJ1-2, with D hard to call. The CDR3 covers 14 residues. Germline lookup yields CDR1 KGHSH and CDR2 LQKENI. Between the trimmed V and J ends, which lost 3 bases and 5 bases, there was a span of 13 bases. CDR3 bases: TGTGCCAGCTCACCCACATTGACTCTTTATGGCTACACCTTC. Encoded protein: CASSPTLTLYGYTF.

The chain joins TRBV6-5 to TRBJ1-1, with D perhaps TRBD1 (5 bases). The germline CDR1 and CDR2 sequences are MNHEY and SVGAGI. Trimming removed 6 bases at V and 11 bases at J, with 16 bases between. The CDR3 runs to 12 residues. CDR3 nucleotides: TGTGCCAGCAGCCCCGACAGTTTAGTGGCTTTCTTT. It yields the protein CASSPDSLVAFF.

The CDR3 protein is CASSFTPGLTYEQYF. CDR3 coding DNA: TGTGCCAGCAGCTTTACCCCCGGGTTGACCTACGAGCAGTACTTC. The chain uses TRBV7-9 and TRBJ2-7; D gene uncertain. This CDR3 region has 15 residues. In germline, CDR1 is SEHNR, CDR2 FQNEAQ (reference sequence). Deletions cut 3 bases from V and 2 bases from J, with 14 bases between.

The CDR3 nucleotides are TGTGCCAGCAGTTCCCGGGACAGGGGCTACGAGCAGTACTTC. It yields the protein CASSSRDRGYEQYF. The V gene is TRBV6-6, the J gene TRBJ2-7; 10 nucleotides line up with TRBD1. The CDR3 is 14 residues long. Trimming at V came to 4 bases and at J to 3 bases, leaving 3 bases not matched to a gene. The germline V gene encodes CDR1 MNHNY and CDR2 SVGAGI (reference sequence).

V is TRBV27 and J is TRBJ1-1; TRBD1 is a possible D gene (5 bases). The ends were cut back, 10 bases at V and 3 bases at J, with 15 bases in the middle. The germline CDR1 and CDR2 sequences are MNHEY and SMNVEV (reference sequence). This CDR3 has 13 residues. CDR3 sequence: CATRPGGDTEAFF. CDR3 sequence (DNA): TGTGCCACCCGCCCAGGAGGGGACACTGAAGCTTTCTTT.

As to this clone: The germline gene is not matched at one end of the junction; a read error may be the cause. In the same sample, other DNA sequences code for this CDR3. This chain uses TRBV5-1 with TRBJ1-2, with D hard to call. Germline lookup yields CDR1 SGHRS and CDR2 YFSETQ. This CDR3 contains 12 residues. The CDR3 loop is CASSLVGYGYTF. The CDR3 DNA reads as TGCGCCAGCAGTTTGGTCGGCTATGGCTACACCTTC.

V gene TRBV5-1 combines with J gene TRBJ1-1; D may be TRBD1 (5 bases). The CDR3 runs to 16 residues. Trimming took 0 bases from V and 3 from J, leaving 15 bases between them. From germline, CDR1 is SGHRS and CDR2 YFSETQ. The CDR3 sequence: CASSLGWEGRDTEAFF. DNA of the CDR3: TGCGCCAGCAGCTTGGGATGGGAGGGGCGAGACACTGAAGCTTTCTTT.

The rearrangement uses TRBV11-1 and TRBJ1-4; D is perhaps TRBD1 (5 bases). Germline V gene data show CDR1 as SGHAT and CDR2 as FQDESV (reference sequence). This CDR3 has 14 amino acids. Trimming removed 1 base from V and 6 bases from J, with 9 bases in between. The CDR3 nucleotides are TGTGCCAGCAGCTTAGTCGGACAATATGAAAAACTGTTTTTT. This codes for CASSLVGQYEKLFF.

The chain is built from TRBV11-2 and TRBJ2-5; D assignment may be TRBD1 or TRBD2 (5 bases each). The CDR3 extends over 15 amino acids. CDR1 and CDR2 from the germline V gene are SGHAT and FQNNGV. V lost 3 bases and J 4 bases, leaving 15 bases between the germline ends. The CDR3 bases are TGTGCCAGCAGCTTTGGGGGTAGCGTGGTAGAGACCCAGTACTTC. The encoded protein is CASSFGGSVVETQYF.

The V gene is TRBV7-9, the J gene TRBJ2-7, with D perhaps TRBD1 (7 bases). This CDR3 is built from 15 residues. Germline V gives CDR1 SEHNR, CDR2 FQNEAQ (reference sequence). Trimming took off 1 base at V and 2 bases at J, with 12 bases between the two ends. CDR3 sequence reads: CASSLGGDSTYEQYF. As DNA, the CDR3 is TGTGCCAGCAGCTTAGGGGGGGACAGCACCTACGAGCAGTACTTC.

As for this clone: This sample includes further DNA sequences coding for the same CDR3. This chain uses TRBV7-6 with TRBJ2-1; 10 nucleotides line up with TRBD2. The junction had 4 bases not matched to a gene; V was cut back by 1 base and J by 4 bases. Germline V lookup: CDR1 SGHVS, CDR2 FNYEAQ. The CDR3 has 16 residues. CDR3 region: CASSLGVAGGYNEQFF. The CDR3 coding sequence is TGTGCCAGCAGCTTAGGGGTAGCGGGGGGATACAATGAGCAGTTCTTC. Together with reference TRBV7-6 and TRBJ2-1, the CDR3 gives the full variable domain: GAGVSQSPRYKVTKRGQDVALRCDPISGHVSLYWYRQALGQGPEFLTYFNYEAQQDKSGLPNDRFSAERPEGSISTLTIQRTEQRDSAMYRCASSLGVAGGYNEQFFGPGTRLTVL.

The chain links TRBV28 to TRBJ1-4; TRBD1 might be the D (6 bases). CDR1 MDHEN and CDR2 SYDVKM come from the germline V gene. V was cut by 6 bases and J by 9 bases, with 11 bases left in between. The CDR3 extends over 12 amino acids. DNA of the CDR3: TGTGCCAGCAGGGGTGGGGGGCAAAAACTGTTTTTT. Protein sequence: CASRGGGQKLFF. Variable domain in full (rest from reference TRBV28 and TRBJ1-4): DVKVTQSSRYLVKRTGEKVFLECVQDMDHENMFWYRQDPGLGLRLIYFSYDVKMKEKGDIPEGYSVSREKKERFSLILESASTNQTSMYLCASRGGGQKLFFGSGTQLSVL.

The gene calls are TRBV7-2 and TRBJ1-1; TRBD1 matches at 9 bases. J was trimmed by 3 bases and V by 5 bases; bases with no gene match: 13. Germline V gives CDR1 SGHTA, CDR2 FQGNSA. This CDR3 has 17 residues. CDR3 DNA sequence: TGTGCCAGCAGCCCGGTGGGACAGGGAAGGGCAGACACTGAAGCTTTCTTT. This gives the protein CASSPVGQGRADTEAFF.

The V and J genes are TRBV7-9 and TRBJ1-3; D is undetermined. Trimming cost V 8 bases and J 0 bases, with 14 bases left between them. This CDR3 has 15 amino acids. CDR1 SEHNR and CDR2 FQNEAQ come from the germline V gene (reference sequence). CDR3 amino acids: CASAVLPGSGNTIYF. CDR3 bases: TGTGCCAGCGCCGTGTTGCCAGGCTCTGGAAACACCATATATTTT.

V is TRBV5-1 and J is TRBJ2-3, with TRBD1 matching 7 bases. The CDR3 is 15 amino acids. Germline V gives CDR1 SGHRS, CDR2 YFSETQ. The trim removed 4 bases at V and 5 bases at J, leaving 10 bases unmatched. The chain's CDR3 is CASSQTPTGRDTQYF. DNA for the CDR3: TGCGCCAGCAGCCAAACGCCGACAGGGAGAGATACGCAGTATTTT.

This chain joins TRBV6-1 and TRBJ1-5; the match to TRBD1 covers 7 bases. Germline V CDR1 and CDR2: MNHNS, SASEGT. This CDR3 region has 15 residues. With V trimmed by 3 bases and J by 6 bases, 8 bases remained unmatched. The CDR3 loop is CASSERGGAGQPQHF. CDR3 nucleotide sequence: TGTGCCAGCAGTGAGAGAGGGGGCGCCGGTCAGCCCCAGCATTTT.

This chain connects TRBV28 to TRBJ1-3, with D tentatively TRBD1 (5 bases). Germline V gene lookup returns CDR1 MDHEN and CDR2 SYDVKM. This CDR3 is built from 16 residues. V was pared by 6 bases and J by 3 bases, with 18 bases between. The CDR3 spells CASSLGYRPSGNTIYF. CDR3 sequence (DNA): TGTGCCAGCAGCCTAGGGTACAGGCCCAGTGGAAACACCATATATTTT.

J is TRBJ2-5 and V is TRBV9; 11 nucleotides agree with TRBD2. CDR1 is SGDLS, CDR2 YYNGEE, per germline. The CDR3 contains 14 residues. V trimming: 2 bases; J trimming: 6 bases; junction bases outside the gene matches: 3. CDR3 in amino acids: CASSVASGGKTQYF. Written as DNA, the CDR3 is TGTGCCAGCAGCGTGGCTAGCGGGGGGAAGACCCAGTACTTC.

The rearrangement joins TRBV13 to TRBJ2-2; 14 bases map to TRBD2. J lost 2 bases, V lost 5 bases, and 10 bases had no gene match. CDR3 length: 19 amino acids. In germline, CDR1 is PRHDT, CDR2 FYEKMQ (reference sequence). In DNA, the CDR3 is TGTGCCAGCAGCGCGCCGGGGACTAGCGGGGGCCGCAACACCGGGGAGCTGTTTTTT. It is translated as CASSAPGTSGGRNTGELFF. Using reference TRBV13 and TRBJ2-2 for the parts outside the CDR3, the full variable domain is AAGVIQSPRHLIKEKRETATLKCYPIPRHDTVYWYQQGPGQDPQFLISFYEKMQSDKGSIPDRFSAQQFSDYHSELNMSSLELGDSALYFCASSAPGTSGGRNTGELFFGEGSRLTVL.

This CDR3 is CASSRTGKYGYTF. In DNA form, the CDR3 reads TGTGCCAGCAGTCGGACGGGAAAGTATGGCTACACCTTC. J is TRBJ1-2 and V is TRBV12-3 or TRBV12-4; D unresolved. This CDR3 has 13 residues. V was shortened by 5 bases and J by 5 bases, with 12 bases between the two germline ends.

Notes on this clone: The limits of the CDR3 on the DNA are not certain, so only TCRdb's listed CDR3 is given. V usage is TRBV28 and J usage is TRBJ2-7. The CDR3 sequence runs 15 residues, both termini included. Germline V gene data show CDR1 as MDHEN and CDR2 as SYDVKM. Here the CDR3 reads CASSSSGLSSYEQYF.

The CDR3 loop is CASSVSVGAMNTEAFF. As DNA, the CDR3 is TGTGCCAGCAGCGTCTCCGTGGGGGCCATGAACACTGAAGCTTTCTTT. The V gene is TRBV9, the J gene TRBJ1-1, with D possibly being TRBD1 (6 bases). Germline loops: CDR1 SGDLS, CDR2 YYNGEE. The CDR3 is 16 residues long. Trimming removed 2 bases from V and 0 bases from J, with 14 bases in between.

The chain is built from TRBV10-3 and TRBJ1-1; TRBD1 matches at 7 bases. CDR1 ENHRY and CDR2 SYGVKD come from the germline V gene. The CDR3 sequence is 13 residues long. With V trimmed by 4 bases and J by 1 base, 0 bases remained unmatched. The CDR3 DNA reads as TGTGCCATCAGTGGACAGGGGAACACTGAAGCTTTCTTT. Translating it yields CAISGQGNTEAFF.

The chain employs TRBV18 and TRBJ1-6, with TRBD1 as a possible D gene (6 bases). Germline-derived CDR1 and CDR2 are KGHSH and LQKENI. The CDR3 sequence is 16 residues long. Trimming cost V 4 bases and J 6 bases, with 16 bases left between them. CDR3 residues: CASSREQGGRNSPLHF. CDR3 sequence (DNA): TGTGCCAGCTCACGTGAACAGGGAGGTCGTAATTCACCCCTCCACTTT.

The CDR3 bases are TGTGCCATCAGTGGGGGAAGAGGCGAGGAAACTGCCTATGGCTACACCTTC. Residues: CAISGGRGEETAYGYTF. V and J are TRBV10-3 and TRBJ1-2; no clear D. The CDR3 is made up of 17 amino acids. Germline V CDR1 and CDR2: ENHRY, SYGVKD. Between the trimmed V and J ends, which lost 4 bases and 4 bases, there was a span of 22 bases.

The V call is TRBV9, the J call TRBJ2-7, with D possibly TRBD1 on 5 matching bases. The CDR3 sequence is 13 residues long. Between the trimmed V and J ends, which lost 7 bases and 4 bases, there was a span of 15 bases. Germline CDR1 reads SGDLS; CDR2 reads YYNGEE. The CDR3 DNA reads TGTGCCAGCGGCCCTGGTAGGGGTTACGAGCAGTACTTC. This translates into CASGPGRGYEQYF.

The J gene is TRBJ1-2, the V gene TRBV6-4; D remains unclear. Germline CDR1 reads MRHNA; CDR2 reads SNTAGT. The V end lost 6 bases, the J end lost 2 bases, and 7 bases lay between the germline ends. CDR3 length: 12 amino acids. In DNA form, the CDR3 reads TGTGCCAGCAGCCCGGGCAACTATGGCTACACCTTC. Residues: CASSPGNYGYTF.

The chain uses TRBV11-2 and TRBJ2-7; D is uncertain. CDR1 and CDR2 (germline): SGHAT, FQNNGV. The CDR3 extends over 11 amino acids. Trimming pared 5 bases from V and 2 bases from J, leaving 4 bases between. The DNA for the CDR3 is TGTGCCAGCAGCGAAACCTACGAGCAGTACTTC. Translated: CASSETYEQYF.